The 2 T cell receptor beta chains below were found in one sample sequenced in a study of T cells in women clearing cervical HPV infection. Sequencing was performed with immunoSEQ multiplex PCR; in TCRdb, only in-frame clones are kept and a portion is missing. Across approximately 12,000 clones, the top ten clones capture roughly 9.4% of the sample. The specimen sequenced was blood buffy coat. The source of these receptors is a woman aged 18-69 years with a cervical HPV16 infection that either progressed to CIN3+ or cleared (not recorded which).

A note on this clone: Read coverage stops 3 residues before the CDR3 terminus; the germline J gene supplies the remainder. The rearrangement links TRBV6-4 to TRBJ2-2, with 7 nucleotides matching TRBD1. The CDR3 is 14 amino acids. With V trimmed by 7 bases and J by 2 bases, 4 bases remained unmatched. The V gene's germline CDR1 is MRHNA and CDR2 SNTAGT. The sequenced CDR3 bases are TGTGCCAGCAAGGGGACAGACAACACCGGGGAG. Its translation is CASKGTDNTGE. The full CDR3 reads CASKGTDNTGELFF.

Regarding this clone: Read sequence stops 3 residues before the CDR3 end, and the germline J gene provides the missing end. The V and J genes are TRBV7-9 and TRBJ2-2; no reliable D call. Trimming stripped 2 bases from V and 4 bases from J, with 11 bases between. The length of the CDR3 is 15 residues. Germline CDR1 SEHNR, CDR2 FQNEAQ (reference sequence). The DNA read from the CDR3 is TGTGCCAGCAGCTTATGGCCCCCGGGCACCGGGGAG. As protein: CASSLWPPGTGE. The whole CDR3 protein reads CASSLWPPGTGELFF.